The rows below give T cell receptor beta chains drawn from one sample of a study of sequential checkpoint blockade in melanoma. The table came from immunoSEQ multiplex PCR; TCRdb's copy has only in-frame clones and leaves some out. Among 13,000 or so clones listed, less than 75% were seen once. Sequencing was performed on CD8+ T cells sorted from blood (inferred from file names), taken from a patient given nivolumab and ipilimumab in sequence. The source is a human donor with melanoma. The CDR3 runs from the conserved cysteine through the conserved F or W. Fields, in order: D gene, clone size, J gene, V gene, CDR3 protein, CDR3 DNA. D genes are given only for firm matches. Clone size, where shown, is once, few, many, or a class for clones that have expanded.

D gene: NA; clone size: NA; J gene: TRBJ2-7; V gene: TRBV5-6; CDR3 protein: CASSLDRSSYEQYF; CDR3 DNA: TGTGCCAGCAGCTTGGATCGGAGCTCCTACGAGCAGTACTTC
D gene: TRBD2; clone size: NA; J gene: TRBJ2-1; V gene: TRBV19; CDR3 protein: CASSWGSGGYNEQFF; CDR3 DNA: TGTGCCAGTAGTTGGGGCAGCGGGGGGTACAATGAGCAGTTCTTC
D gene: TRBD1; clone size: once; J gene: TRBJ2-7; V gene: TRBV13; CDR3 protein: CASSEQGLDYEQYF; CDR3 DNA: TGTGCCAGCAGCGAACAGGGGTTAGACTACGAGCAGTACTTC
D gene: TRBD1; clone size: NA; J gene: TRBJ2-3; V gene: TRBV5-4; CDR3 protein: CASSLTGGRGTDTQYF; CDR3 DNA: TGTGCCAGCAGCCTGACAGGGGGCCGAGGCACAGATACGCAGTATTTT
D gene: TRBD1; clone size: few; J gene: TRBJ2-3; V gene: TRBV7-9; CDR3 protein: CASSLRDRGAVDTQYF; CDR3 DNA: TGTGCCAGCAGCCTCCGGGACAGGGGCGCAGTAGATACGCAGTATTTT
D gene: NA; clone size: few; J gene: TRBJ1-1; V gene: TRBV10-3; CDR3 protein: CAISDWGGRSGTEAFF; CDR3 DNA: TGTGCCATCAGCGATTGGGGGGGTCGGTCGGGCACTGAAGCTTTCTTT
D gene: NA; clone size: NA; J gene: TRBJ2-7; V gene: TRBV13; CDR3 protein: CASSPRDNSYEQYF; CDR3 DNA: TGTGCCAGCAGCCCTCGGGACAACTCCTACGAGCAGTACTTC
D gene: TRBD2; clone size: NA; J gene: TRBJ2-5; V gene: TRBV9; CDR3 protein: CASSVVGGVGETQYF; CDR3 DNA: TGTGCCAGCAGCGTAGTCGGGGGGGTGGGAGAGACCCAGTACTTC
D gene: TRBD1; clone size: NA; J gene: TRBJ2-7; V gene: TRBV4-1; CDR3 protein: CASSQGTGASSYEQYF; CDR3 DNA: TGCGCCAGCAGCCAAGGGACAGGGGCATCATCCTACGAGCAGTACTTC
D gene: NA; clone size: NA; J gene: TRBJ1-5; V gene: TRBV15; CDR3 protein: CATSRSTGRDQPQHF; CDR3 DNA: TGTGCCACCAGCAGATCCACAGGGAGGGATCAGCCCCAGCATTTT
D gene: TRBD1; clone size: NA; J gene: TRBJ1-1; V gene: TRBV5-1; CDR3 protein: CASRQGALMNTEAFF; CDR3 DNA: TGCGCCAGCCGACAGGGGGCCCTCATGAACACTGAAGCTTTCTTT
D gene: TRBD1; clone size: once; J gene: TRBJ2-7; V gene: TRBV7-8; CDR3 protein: CASSQGANEQYF; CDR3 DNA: TGTGCCAGCAGCCAGGGGGCCAACGAGCAGTACTTC
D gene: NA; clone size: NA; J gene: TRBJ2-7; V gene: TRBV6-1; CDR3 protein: CASKDSYEQYF; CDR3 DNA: TGTGCCAGCAAAGACAGCTACGAGCAGTACTTC
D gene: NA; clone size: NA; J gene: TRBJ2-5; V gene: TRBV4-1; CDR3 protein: CASSSMGATQETQYF; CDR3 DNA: TGCGCCAGCAGCTCCATGGGGGCGACCCAAGAGACCCAGTACTTC
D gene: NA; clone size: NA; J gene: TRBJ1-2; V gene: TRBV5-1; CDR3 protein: CASSLAGAAYGYTF; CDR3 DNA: TGCGCCAGCAGCTTGGCAGGGGCAGCCTATGGCTACACCTTC
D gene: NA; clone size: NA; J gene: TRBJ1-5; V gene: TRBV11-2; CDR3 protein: CASSLSADSNQPQHF; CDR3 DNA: TGTGCCAGCAGCTTATCGGCGGATAGCAATCAGCCCCAGCATTTT
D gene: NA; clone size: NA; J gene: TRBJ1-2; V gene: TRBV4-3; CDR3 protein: CASSQTTAAANYGYTF; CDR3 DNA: TGCGCCAGCAGCCAGACGACAGCAGCCGCTAACTATGGCTACACCTTC
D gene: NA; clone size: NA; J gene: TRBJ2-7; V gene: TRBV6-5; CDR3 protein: CASSQNTGLEQYF; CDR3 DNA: TGTGCCAGCAGCCAAAATACAGGGCTCGAGCAGTACTTC
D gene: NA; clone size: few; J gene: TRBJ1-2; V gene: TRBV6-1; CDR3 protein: CASSPGLGRADGYTF; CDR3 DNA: TGTGCCAGCAGTCCGGGCCTGGGCAGGGCGGATGGCTACACCTTC
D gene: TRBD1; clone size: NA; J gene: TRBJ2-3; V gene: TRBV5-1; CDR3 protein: CASSFTTDRSRGTQYF; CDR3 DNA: TGCGCCAGCAGCTTCACGACGGACAGGTCTCGCGGTACGCAGTATTTT
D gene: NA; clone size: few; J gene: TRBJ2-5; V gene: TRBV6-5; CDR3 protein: CASSEGGRGETQYF; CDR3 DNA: TGTGCCAGCAGTGAAGGAGGGAGAGGAGAGACCCAGTACTTC
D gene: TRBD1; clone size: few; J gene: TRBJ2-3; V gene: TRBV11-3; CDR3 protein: CASSSPRDRDLTDTQYF; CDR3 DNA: TGTGCCAGCAGCTCTCCCCGGGACAGGGACCTCACAGATACGCAGTATTTT
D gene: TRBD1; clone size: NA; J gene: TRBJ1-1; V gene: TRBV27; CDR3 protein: CASGTAMNTEAFF; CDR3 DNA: TGTGCCAGCGGGACAGCCATGAACACTGAAGCTTTCTTT
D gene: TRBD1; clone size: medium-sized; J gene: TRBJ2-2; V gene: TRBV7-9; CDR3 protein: CASIKYPSGTGGEVLFF; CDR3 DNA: TGTGCCAGCATCAAGTATCCCTCCGGGACAGGGGGCGAAGTGCTGTTTTTT
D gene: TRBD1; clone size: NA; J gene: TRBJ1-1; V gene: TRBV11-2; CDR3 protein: CASSLGTTGEAFF; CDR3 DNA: TGTGCCAGCAGCTTAGGCACGACAGGGGAGGCTTTCTTT
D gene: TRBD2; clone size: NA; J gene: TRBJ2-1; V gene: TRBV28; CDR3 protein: CASSSLAGGYNEQFF; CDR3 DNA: TGTGCCAGCAGCAGCCTAGCGGGAGGGTACAATGAGCAGTTCTTC
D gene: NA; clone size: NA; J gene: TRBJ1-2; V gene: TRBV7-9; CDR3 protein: CASSLGDYYGYTF; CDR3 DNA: TGTGCCAGCAGCTTAGGCGATTACTATGGCTACACCTTC
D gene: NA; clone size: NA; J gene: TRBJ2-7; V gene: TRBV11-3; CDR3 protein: CASSFGAGTGANEQCF; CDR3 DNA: NA
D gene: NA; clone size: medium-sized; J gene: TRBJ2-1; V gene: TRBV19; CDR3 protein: CASKVTSSSYNEQFF; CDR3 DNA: TGTGCCAGTAAAGTTACTAGCAGCTCCTACAATGAGCAGTTCTTC
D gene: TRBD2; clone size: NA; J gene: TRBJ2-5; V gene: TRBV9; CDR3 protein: CASSAQGLAETQYF; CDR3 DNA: TGTGCCAGCAGCGCACAGGGACTAGCGGAGACCCAGTACTTC
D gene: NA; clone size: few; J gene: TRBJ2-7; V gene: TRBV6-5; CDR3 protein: CASSYSEFYEQYF; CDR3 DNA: TGTGCCAGCAGTTACTCGGAGTTTTACGAGCAGTACTTC
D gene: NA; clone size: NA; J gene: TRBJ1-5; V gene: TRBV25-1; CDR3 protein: CASSGGIHQPQHF; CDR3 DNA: TGTGCCAGCAGTGGCGGGATTCATCAGCCCCAGCATTTT
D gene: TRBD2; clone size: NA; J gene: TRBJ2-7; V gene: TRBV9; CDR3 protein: CASSGGLAIDEQYF; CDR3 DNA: TGTGCCAGCAGCGGGGGACTAGCAATCGACGAGCAGTACTTC
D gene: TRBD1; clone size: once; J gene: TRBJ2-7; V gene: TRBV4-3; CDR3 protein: CASSLGQGSSYEQYF; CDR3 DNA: TGCGCCAGCAGCCTAGGACAGGGGAGCTCCTACGAGCAGTACTTC
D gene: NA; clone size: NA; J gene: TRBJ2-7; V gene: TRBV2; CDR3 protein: CASSERGFSYEQYF; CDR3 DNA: TGTGCCAGCAGTGAAAGGGGATTCTCCTACGAGCAGTACTTC
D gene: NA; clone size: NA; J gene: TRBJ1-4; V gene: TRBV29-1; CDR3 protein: CSVVGGPNEKLFF; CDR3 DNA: TGCAGCGTTGTGGGGGGGCCGAATGAAAAACTGTTTTTT
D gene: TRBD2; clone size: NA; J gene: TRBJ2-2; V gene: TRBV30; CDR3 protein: CACQGGLGGPGELFF; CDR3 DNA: TGTGCCTGCCAAGGGGGACTAGGGGGGCCCGGGGAGCTGTTTTTT
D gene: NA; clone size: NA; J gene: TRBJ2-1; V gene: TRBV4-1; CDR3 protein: CASSGGQSSYNEQFF; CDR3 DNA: TGCGCCAGCAGCGGGGGACAAAGCTCCTACAATGAGCAGTTCTTC
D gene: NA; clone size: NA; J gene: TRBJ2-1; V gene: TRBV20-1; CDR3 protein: CSARAVNEQFF; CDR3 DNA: TGCAGTGCTAGAGCAGTCAATGAGCAGTTCTTC
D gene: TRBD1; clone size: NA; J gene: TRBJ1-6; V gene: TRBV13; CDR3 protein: CASVATGDNSPLHF; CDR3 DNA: TGTGCCAGCGTCGCGACAGGGGATAATTCACCCCTCCACTTT
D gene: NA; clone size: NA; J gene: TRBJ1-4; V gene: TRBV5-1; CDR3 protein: CASSLDSVSEKLFF; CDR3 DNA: TGCGCCAGCAGCTTGGATTCCGTTAGTGAAAAACTGTTTTTT
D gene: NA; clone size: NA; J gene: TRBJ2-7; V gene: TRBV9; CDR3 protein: CASSVEGGAVYEQYF; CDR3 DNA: TGTGCCAGCAGCGTGGAGGGGGGGGCAGTTTACGAGCAGTACTTC
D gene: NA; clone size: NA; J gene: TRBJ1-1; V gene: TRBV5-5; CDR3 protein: CASSLGGLSAEAFF; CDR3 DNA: TGTGCCAGCAGCTTGGGCGGGTTATCGGCTGAAGCTTTCTTT
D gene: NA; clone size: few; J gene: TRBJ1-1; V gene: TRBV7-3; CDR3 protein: CASSTGTGMNTEAFF; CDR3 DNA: TGTGCCAGCAGCACAGGGACGGGGATGAACACTGAAGCTTTCTTT
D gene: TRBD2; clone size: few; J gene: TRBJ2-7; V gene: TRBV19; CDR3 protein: CASSILGGIYEQYF; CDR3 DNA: TGTGCCAGTAGTATTCTCGGGGGGATCTACGAGCAGTACTTC
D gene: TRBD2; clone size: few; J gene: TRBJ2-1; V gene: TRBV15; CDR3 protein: CATSSLAGGRGDGEQFF; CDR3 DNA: TGTGCCACCAGCAGTCTAGCGGGGGGGCGGGGGGACGGTGAGCAGTTCTTC
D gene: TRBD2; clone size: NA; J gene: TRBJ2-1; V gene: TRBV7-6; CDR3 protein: CASSPRAGDYDEQFF; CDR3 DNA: TGTGCCAGCAGCCCCCGGGCGGGAGATTACGATGAGCAGTTCTTC
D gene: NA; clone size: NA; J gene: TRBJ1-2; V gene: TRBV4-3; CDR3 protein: CASSSGTDLGYGYTF; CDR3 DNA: TGCGCCAGCAGCAGCGGGACCGACCTAGGCTATGGCTACACCTTC
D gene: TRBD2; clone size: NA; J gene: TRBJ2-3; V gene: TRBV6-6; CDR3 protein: CASSYSGGVTDTQYF; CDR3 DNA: TGTGCCAGCAGTTACTCGGGGGGGGTCACAGATACGCAGTATTTT
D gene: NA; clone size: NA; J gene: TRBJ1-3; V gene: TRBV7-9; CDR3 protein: CASSLEAGRTGNTIYF; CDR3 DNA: TGTGCCAGCAGCTTAGAAGCGGGGAGGACTGGAAACACCATATATTTT
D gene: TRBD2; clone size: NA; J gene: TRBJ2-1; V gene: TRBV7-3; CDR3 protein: CASSFTGLAGADEQFF; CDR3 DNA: TGTGCCAGCAGCTTCACCGGGCTAGCGGGAGCGGATGAGCAGTTCTTC
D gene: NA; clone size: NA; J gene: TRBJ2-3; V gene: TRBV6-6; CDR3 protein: CASSYSSGSAATQYF; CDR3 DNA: TGTGCCAGCAGTTACTCGTCCGGCTCGGCGGCGACGCAGTATTTT
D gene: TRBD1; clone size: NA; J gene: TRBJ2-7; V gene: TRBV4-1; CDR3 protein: CASSFGTGRYEQYF; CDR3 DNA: TGCGCCAGCAGCTTCGGGACAGGGAGATACGAGCAGTACTTC
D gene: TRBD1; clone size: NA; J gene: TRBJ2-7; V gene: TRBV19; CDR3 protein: CASSPIGQARTDLYEQYF; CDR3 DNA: TGTGCCAGTAGCCCAATAGGACAGGCAAGAACGGATCTTTACGAGCAGTACTTC
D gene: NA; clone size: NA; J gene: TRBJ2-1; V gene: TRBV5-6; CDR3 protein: CASSLAGTYNEQFF; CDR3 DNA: TGTGCCAGCAGCTTAGCGGGTACCTACAATGAGCAGTTCTTC